Included here is one T cell receptor beta chain sequence, with context. Its antigen is undetermined. The sample comes from a study of cytomegalovirus exposure and HLA in healthy donors. Study results and limitations: Accounts indicate the classifier identified cytomegalovirus status with strong specificity and sensitivity. Another analysis was done later, and it associated 17,000 or so TCR beta sequences with HLA alleles at 0.05 false discovery rate.

The ends lost 4 bases at V and 4 bases at J; junction bases unmatched: 8. The CDR3 totals 15 residues. Looked up from germline, CDR1 is MDHEN and CDR2 is SYDVKM. The primer mix had 60 Vbeta and 13 Jbeta primers. The method was immunoSEQ multiplex PCR; TCRdb's version includes in-frame clones alone and lacks a portion of them. This table holds about 180,000 clones, 80% found once. The receptor was isolated from a girl under 18 in good health and CMV-seropositive. The sequenced sample consisted of PBMCs. The rearrangement links TRBV28 to TRBJ2-7, with 9 bases lining up with TRBD1. CDR3 amino acids: CASSSGDRVLYEQYF. DNA for the CDR3: TGTGCCAGCAGTTCAGGGGACAGGGTCTTGTACGAGCAGTACTTC. Full variable domain (outside the CDR3, taken from reference TRBV28 and TRBJ2-7): DVKVTQSSRYLVKRTGEKVFLECVQDMDHENMFWYRQDPGLGLRLIYFSYDVKMKEKGDIPEGYSVSREKKERFSLILESASTNQTSMYLCASSSGDRVLYEQYFGPGTRLTVT.